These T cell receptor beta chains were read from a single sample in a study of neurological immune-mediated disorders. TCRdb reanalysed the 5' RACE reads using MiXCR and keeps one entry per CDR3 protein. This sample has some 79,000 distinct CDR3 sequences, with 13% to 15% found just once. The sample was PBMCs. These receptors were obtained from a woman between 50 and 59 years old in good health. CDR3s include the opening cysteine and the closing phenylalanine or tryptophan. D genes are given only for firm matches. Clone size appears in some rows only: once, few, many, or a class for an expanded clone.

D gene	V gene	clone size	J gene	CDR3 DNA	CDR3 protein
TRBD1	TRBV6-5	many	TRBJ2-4	TGTGCCAGCACCGGGACAGGGTTAAACATTCAGTACTTC	CASTGTGLNIQYF
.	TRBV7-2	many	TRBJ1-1	TGTGCCAGCAGCTATACAGGGCCCACTGAAGCTTTCTTT	CASSYTGPTEAFF
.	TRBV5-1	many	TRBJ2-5	TGCGCCAGCAGCTTTCTGACCGATCGAGAGACCCAGTACTTC	CASSFLTDRETQYF
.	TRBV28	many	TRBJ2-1	TGTGCCAGCACTGGCAGGGCGCCGAGCTCCTACAATGAGCAGTTCTTC	CASTGRAPSSYNEQFF
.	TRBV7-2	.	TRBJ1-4	TGTGCCAGCAGCTTAGCCCTATTTACAGGGTGGGGTGAAAAACTGTTTTTT	CASSLALFTGWGEKLFF
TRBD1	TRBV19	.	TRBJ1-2	TGTGCCAGTAGTAACCTTGGACAGGGGTACCATGGCTACACCTTC	CASSNLGQGYHGYTF
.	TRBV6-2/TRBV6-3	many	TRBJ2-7	TGTGCCAGCAGTTACCATTCAATGACAGGATCCTACGAGCAGTACTTC	CASSYHSMTGSYEQYF
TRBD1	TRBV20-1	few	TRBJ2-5	TGCAGTGCGGTGAGGACAGGGGAGACCCAGTACTTC	CSAVRTGETQYF
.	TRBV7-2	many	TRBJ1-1	TGTGCCAGCAGCTTCCAGGAGGGTACTGAAGCTTTCTTT	CASSFQEGTEAFF
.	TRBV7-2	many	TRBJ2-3	TGTGCCAGCAGCTTAATCTTGGGGGCGGATACGCAGTATTTT	CASSLILGADTQYF
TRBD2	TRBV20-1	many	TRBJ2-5	TGCAGTGCTAGAGAAACGGGAGGGATGGAGACCCAGTACTTC	CSARETGGMETQYF
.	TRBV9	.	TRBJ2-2	TGTGCCAGCAGCCCGCGATGGGAGCCGGTCACCGGGGAGCTGTTTTTT	CASSPRWEPVTGELFF
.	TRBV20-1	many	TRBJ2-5	TGCAGTGCTAGCTACCCCTGGTCCCAAGAGACCCAGTACTTC	CSASYPWSQETQYF
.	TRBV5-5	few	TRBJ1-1	TGTGCCAGCAACCCAAACCAAGGGCATCGGAACACTGAAGCTTTCTTT	CASNPNQGHRNTEAFF
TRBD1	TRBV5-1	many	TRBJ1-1	TGCGCCAGCAGCCCCGGGGGACAGGGGGTAGCTTTCTTT	CASSPGGQGVAFF
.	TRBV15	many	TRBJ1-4	TGTGCCACCAGCAGACAGGGCCCAACTAATGAAAAACTGTTTTTT	CATSRQGPTNEKLFF
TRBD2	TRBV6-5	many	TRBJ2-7	TGTGCCAGCCATCCGGGAGGGTTCGTGGGCGAGCAGTACTTC	CASHPGGFVGEQYF
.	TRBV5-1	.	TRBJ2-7	TGCGCCAGCAGCAGACCAAGGCCTGGGTCGGAGCACGAGCAGTACTTC	CASSRPRPGSEHEQYF
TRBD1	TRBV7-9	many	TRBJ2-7	TGTGCCAGCAGCTCCTGGGGGACAGGAGGGGTCTCCTACGAGCAGTACTTC	CASSSWGTGGVSYEQYF
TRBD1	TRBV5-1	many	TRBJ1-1	TGCGCCAGCAGCTTGGAAGTGGGCGGACAGGGTAGCACTGAAGCTTTCTTT	CASSLEVGGQGSTEAFF
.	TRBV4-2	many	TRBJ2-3	TGTGCCAGCAGCCAAGAGAGATTCACAGATACGCAGTATTTT	CASSQERFTDTQYF
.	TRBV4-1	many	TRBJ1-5	TGCGCCAGCAGCCAGAACACAGGGTTCCCCAATCAGCCCCAGCATTTT	CASSQNTGFPNQPQHF
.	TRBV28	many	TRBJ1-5	TGTGCCAGCAGGACCCAGGGGTACAATCAGCCCCAGCATTTT	CASRTQGYNQPQHF
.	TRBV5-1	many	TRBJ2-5	TGCGCCAGCAGCTTGGAGGGCCCGGCGGAAAAGTACTTC	CASSLEGPAEKYF
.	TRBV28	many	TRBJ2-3	TGTGCCACCGCCGAGGGCCGCACAGATACGCAGTATTTT	CATAEGRTDTQYF
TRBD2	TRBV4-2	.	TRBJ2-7	TGTGCCAGCAGCCAAGTTGGGACTACCTCAATTGAGCAGTACTTC	CASSQVGTTSIEQYF
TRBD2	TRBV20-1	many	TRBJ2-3	TGCAGTGCTAGAAGGACTAGCGCCACAGATACGCAGTATTTT	CSARRTSATDTQYF
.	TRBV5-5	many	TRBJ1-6	TGTGCCAGCAGCTTGTCGCCCATGGGGGATAATTCACCCCTCCACTTT	CASSLSPMGDNSPLHF
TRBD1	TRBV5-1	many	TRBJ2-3	TGCGCCAGCAGCTTGGGGACAGGGGAAACAGATACGCAGTATTTT	CASSLGTGETDTQYF
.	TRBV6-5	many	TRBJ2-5	TGTGCCAGCAGCAATCCAGGGGGACTTAAAGAGACCCAGTACTTC	CASSNPGGLKETQYF
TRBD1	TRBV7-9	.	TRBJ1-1	TGTGCCAGCAGCTTAGTGGCCGGACAGGGTGTCACTGAAGCTTTCTTT	CASSLVAGQGVTEAFF
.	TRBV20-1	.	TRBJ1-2	TGCAGTGCTGACCTCTTTTACTATGGCTACACCTTC	CSADLFYYGYTF
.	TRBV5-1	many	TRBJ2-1	TGCGCCAGCTCGGTTCAGGGGAGCTCCTACAATGAGCAGTTCTTC	CASSVQGSSYNEQFF
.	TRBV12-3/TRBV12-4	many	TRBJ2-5	TGTGCCAGCAGCAAGGGTCACACAGTTTCAGAGACCCAGTACTTC	CASSKGHTVSETQYF
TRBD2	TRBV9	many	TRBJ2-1	TGTGCCAGCAGCAGACTAGCGGGGGGGCGGAATGAGCAGTTCTTC	CASSRLAGGRNEQFF
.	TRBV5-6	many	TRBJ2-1	TGTGCCACCCACCCTGGCGGGGGCCGCCTCAATGAGCAGTTCTTC	CATHPGGGRLNEQFF
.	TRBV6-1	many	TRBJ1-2	TGTGCCAGCGGCGCCGACACCTCTAACTATGGCTACACCTTC	CASGADTSNYGYTF
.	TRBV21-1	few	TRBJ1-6	TGTGCCAGCAGCAAAGATTCGGTACCGGGGTCACCCCTCCACTTT	CASSKDSVPGSPLHF
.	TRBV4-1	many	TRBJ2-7	TGCGCCAGCAGCCAAGTAAAGAGCCTAGTCTACGAGCAGTACTTC	CASSQVKSLVYEQYF
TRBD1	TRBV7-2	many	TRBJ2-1	TGTGCCAGCACGGGACAGCCTTACAATGAGCAGTTCTTC	CASTGQPYNEQFF
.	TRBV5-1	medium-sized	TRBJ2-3	TGCGCCAGCAGCGCGGGAGATACGCAGTATTTT	CASSAGDTQYF
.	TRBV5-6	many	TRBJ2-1	TGTGCCAGCAGCTTGGGTCTAGTAGACAATGAGCAGTTCTTC	CASSLGLVDNEQFF
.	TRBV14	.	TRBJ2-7	TGTGCCAGCAGCCCTGGAGACTACGTGCAGTACTTC	CASSPGDYVQYF
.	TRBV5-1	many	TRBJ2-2	TGCGCCAGCAGTTCGCAGGGGTCGAACACCGGGGAGCTGTTTTTT	CASSSQGSNTGELFF
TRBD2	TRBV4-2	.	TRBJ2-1	TGTGCCAGCAGCCAGGGACTAGCGGAGACTTACAATGTGCAGTTCTTC	CASSQGLAETYNVQFF
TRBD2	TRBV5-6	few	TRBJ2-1	TGTGCCAGCAGCCCCGAGCTCTCTAGCGGGGGGGCTGCCTACAATGAGCAGTTCTTC	CASSPELSSGGAAYNEQFF
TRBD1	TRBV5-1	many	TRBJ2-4	TGCGCCAGCAGCTCCACAGGGGTTTTAGCCAAAAACATTCAGTACTTC	CASSSTGVLAKNIQYF
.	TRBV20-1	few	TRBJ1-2	TGCAGTGCTATCACTGGGAACTATGGCTACACCTTC	CSAITGNYGYTF
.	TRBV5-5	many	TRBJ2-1	TGTGCCAGCAGCCACCTTACAGATGAGCAGTTCTTC	CASSHLTDEQFF
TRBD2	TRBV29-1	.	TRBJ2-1	TGCAGCGTTGCGGGGGGGGTCTACAATGAGCAGTTCTTC	CSVAGGVYNEQFF
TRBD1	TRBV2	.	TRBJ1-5	TGTGCCAGCAGTGCCGGGACAGGGATCCCGTCCCAGCATTTT	CASSAGTGIPSQHF
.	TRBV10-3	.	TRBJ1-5	TGTGCCGCGGGGGCAGGAGAAGGGCCCCAGCATTTT	CAAGAGEGPQHF